This T cell receptor (beta chain) was recorded in a study of identical twins. MiXCR was run by TCRdb on the 5' RACE reads, yielding one entry per CDR3 protein. The repertoire holds approximately 600,000 distinct CDR3 sequences, approximately 9.6% seen once, with under 3.5% in the top ten. Trimming left V 4 bases short and J 0 bases short, with 9 bases between. Germline-derived CDR1 and CDR2 are LGHDT and YNNKEL (reference sequence). The CDR3 runs to 15 residues. This clonotype appeared many times. These data were also filed under a second study, of yellow fever vaccine responses in identical twins.

V usage is TRBV3-1 and J usage is TRBJ2-2; no definite D call. The sample comprised PBMCs. The receptor comes from a woman between 18 and 29 years old in good health. CDR3 sequence: CASSPQIANTGELFF. The CDR3 DNA reads as TGTGCCAGCAGCCCTCAGATTGCGAACACCGGGGAGCTGTTTTTT.